Listed here are 7 T cell receptor beta chains from one sample, sequenced in a study of blood T cell repertoires in COVID-19. Profiled with immunoSEQ multiplex PCR; TCRdb holds only in-frame clones, not every one. The sample has about 130,000 clones, roughly 90% seen once; the top ten hold roughly 18%. The specimen sequenced was peripheral blood. Source of these receptors: a man aged 45 to 65 with active or convalescent COVID-19.

V gene TRBV6-4 combines with J gene TRBJ1-5; D remains ambiguous. The V gene's germline CDR1 is MRHNA and CDR2 SNTAGT. V was pared by 7 bases and J by 6 bases, with 13 bases between. This CDR3 is built from 13 residues. CDR3 sequence (DNA): TGTGCCAGCACCATGGAGGCGGGTCAGCCCCAGCATTTT. Encoded protein: CASTMEAGQPQHF.

This sequence joins TRBV24-1 and TRBJ1-1, with D perhaps TRBD1 (6 bases). Trimming cost V 3 bases and J 4 bases, with 17 bases left between them. Germline CDR1 reads KGHDR; CDR2 reads SFDVKD. The CDR3 loop spans 16 amino acids. CDR3 DNA: TGTGCCACCAGTGATCATCCGGGACAAGGACCCACTGAAGCTTTCTTT. Amino acids: CATSDHPGQGPTEAFF.

The rearrangement links TRBV3-1 (or the pseudogene TRBV3-2) to TRBJ2-1; 12 bases are a match to TRBD2. V was clipped by 2 bases and J by 9 bases; unmatched bases: 8. CDR3 length: 16 residues. In germline, CDR1 is LGHDT, CDR2 YNNKEL (reference sequence). The CDR3 nucleotides are TGTGCCAGCAGCCAAAGAGCCCTAGCGGGAGGGAGTGAGCAGTTCTTC. Protein sequence: CASSQRALAGGSEQFF.

This clone is deemed large. V gene TRBV7-8 combines with J gene TRBJ1-1, with D perhaps matching TRBD1 (6 bases). The CDR3 covers 17 residues. V shed 5 bases and J shed 4 bases, with 23 bases lying between them. Per germline, CDR1 SGHVS and CDR2 FQNEAQ. Here the CDR3 reads CASSDLRGLGSGTEAFF. The CDR3 DNA reads as TGTGCCAGCAGCGATTTGAGGGGGTTGGGGTCGGGCACTGAAGCTTTCTTT.

This sequence joins TRBV7-8 and TRBJ1-1; a possible D gene is TRBD1 (5 bases). CDR1 SGHVS and CDR2 FQNEAQ come from the germline V gene. V gave up 1 base and J gave up 1 base, with 7 bases separating them. This CDR3 has 14 residues. CDR3 DNA sequence: TGTGCCAGCAGCTTAGTGCAGGGGAACACTGAAGCTTTCTTT. It specifies CASSLVQGNTEAFF.

CDR3 bases: TGTGCCATCAGTGATGGGGGGGCGCGGGAAAAACTGTTTTTT. Translating it yields CAISDGGAREKLFF. The chain has TRBV10-3 and TRBJ1-4; D perhaps matches TRBD1 (6 bases). Trimming took off 3 bases at V and 8 bases at J, with 13 bases between the two ends. The germline V gene has CDR1 ENHRY and CDR2 SYGVKD. CDR3 length equals 14 residues.

The gene calls are TRBV5-1 and TRBJ2-3, with a tentative D call TRBD2 (6 bases). The ends were cut back, 6 bases at V and 2 bases at J, with 13 bases in the middle. The CDR3 covers 14 residues. Germline CDR1 reads SGHRS; CDR2 reads YFSETQ. The CDR3 DNA is TGCGCCAGCACCCAAGGACTAAACACAGATACGCAGTATTTT. This codes for CASTQGLNTDTQYF.